The clone carrying this TCR beta chain was observed at least ten times. Antigen unknown. This specimen comes from a study of Graves' ophthalmopathy and Graves' hyperthyroidism. Study-wide points: Ophthalmopathy was separated from stable hyperthyroidism by a 13-signature model with over 85% sensitivity and around 81% specificity.

RNA transcripts served as template for amplifying TCR beta CDR3 sequences. First-round RT-PCR with HTBI primers preceded a second-round multiplex PCR. MiXCR, applied by TCRdb to the multiplex PCR reads, yields one record per CDR3 protein. The data contain about 500,000 distinct CDR3 sequences, 39% of them seen just once; the ten biggest clones take up about 4%. CDR3 length: 16 residues. J gave up 7 bases and V 6 bases, and 10 bases lay outside the gene matches. CDR1 and CDR2 (germline): ENHRY, SYGVKD. Exclusion criteria comprised other autoimmune diseases, uncontrolled infections, pregnancy or lactation in patients.

This chain uses TRBV10-3 with TRBJ2-5; 14 nucleotides align to TRBD2. This sequence originates from an adult man with Graves' hyperthyroidism. The material sequenced was peripheral blood or thyroid tissue (not recorded which). The CDR3 DNA reads as TGTGCCATCAGCGACGGACTAGCGGGGGGTAATGGGACCCAGTACTTC. It specifies CAISDGLAGGNGTQYF.